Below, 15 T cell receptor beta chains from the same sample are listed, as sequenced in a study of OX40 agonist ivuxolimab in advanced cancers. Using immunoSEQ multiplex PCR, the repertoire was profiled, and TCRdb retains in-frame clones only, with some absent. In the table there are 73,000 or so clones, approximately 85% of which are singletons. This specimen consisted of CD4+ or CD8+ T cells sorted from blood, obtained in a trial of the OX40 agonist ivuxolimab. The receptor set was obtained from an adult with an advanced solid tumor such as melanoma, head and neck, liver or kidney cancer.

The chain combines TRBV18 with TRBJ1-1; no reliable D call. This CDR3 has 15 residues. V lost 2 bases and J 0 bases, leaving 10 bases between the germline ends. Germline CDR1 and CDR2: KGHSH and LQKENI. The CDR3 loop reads CASSPGGSVNTEAFF. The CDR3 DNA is TGTGCCAGCTCACCAGGAGGTTCAGTGAACACTGAAGCTTTCTTT. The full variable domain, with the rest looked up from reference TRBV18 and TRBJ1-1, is NAGVMQNPRHLVRRRGQEARLRCSPMKGHSHVYWYRQLPEEGLKFMVYLQKENIIDESGMPKERFSAEFPKEGPSILRIQQVVRGDSAAYFCASSPGGSVNTEAFFGQGTRLTVV.

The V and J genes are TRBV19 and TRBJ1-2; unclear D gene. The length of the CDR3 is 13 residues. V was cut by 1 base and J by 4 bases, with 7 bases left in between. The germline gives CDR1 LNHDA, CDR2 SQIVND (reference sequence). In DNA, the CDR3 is TGTGCCAGTAGTATAGGAGTCCCCTATGGCTACACCTTC. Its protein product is CASSIGVPYGYTF.

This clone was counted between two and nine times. The CDR3 spells CSATVTGDGYTF. The CDR3 DNA reads TGCAGCGCCACAGTGACAGGGGACGGCTACACCTTC. The rearrangement uses TRBV29-1 and TRBJ1-2, with 8 bases lining up with TRBD1. CDR1 is SQVTM, CDR2 ANQGSEA, per germline. V dropped 7 bases and J dropped 8; count of bases not matched to a gene: 9. The CDR3 consists of 12 residues.

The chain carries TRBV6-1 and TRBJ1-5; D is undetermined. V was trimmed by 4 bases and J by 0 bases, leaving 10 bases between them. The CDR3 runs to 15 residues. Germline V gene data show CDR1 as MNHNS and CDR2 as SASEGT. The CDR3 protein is CASSAESLSNQPQHF. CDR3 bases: TGTGCCAGCAGTGCTGAGTCCCTTAGCAATCAGCCCCAGCATTTT.

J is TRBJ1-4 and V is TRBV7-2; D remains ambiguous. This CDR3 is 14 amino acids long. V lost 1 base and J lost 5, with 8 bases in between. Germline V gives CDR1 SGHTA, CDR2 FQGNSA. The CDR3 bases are TGTGCCAGCAGCTTAGTGGACGGGAATGAAAAACTGTTTTTT. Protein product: CASSLVDGNEKLFF.

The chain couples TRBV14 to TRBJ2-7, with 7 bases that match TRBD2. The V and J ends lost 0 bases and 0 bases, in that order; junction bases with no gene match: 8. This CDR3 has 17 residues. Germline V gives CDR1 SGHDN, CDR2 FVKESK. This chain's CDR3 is CASSQELGEGGSYEQYF. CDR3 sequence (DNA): TGTGCCAGCAGCCAAGAATTGGGGGAGGGCGGCTCCTACGAGCAGTACTTC.

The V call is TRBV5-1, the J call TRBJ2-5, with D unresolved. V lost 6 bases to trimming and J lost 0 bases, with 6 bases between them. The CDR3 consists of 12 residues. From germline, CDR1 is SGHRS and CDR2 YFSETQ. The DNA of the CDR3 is TGCGCCAGCATGGGGAACCAAGAGACCCAGTACTTC. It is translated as CASMGNQETQYF.

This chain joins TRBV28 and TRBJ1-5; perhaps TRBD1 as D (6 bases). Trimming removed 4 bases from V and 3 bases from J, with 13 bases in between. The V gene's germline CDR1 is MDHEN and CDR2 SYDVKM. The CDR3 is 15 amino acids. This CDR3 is CASSSGQLLNQPQHF. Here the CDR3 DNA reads TGTGCCAGCAGTTCCGGACAGCTCCTCAATCAGCCCCAGCATTTT.

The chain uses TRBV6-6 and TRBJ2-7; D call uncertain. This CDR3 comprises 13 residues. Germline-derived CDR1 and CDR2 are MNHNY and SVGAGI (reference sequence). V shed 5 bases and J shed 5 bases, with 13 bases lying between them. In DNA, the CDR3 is TGTGCCAGCAGTCACCCCGGGCAGGACGAGCAGTACGTC. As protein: CASSHPGQDEQYV.

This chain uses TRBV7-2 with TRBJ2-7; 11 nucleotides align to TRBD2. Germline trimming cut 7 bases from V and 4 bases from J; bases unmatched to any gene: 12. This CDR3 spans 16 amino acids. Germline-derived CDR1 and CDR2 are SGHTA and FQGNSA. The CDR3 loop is CASTQTASGRTYEQYF. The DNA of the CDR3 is TGTGCCAGCACGCAGACCGCTAGCGGGAGGACTTACGAGCAGTACTTC.

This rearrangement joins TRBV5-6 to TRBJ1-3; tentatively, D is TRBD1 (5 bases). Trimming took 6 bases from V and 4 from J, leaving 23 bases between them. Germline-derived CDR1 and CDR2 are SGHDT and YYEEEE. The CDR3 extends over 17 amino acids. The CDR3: CASNLRDGDPGGNTIYF. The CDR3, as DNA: TGTGCCAGCAACCTCCGGGACGGCGATCCGGGAGGAAACACCATATATTTT. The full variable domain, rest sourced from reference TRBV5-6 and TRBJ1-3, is DAGVTQSPTHLIKTRGQQVTLRCSPKSGHDTVSWYQQALGQGPQFIFQYYEEEERQRGNFPDRFSGHQFPNYSSELNVNALLLGDSALYLCASNLRDGDPGGNTIYFGEGSWLTVV.

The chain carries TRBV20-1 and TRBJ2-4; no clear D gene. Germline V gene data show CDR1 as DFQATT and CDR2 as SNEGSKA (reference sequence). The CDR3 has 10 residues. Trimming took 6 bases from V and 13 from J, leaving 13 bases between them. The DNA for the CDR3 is TGCAGTGCCTCGACTGGCTCACAGTACTTC. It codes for CSASTGSQYF.

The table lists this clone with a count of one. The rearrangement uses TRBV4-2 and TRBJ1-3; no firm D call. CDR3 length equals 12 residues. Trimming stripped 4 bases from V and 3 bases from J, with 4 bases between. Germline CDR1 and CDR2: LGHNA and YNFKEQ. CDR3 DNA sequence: TGTGCCAGCAGCCGCGGTGGAAACACCATATATTTT. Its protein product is CASSRGGNTIYF.

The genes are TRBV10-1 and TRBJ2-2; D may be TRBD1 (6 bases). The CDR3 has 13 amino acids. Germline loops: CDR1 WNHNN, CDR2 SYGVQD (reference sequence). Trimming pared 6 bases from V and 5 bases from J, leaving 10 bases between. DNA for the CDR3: TGCGCCAGCAGAGTGGACAGAACCGGGGAGCTGTTTTTT. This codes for CASRVDRTGELFF.

The CDR3 sequence: CAISESREQYF. The CDR3 nucleotides read TGTGCCATCAGTGAGTCCCGCGAGCAGTACTTC. V is TRBV10-3 and J is TRBJ2-7; no clear D gene. The CDR3 loop spans 11 amino acids. Trimming took 0 bases from V and 6 from J, leaving 3 bases between them. Germline CDR1 ENHRY, CDR2 SYGVKD.